This TCR beta chain stems from a study of blood T cell repertoires in COVID-19. Germline assignment: CDR1 MNHNS and CDR2 SASEGT. V was cut by 1 base and J by 9 bases, with 12 bases left in between. CDR3 size: 14 residues. The protocol was immunoSEQ multiplex PCR, while the TCRdb copy is restricted to in-frame clones and leaves out a portion. The sample lists roughly 310,000 clones; around nine tenths were seen once. The chain couples TRBV6-1 to TRBJ1-4; no definite D call. The receptor was derived from a man in his fifties or sixties who had recovered from COVID-19. The specimen sequenced was PBMCs or T cells enriched from blood (not recorded which). CDR3 loop: CASSEGTASKKLFF. Here the CDR3 DNA reads TGTGCCAGCAGTGAAGGGACTGCTTCAAAAAAACTGTTTTTT.